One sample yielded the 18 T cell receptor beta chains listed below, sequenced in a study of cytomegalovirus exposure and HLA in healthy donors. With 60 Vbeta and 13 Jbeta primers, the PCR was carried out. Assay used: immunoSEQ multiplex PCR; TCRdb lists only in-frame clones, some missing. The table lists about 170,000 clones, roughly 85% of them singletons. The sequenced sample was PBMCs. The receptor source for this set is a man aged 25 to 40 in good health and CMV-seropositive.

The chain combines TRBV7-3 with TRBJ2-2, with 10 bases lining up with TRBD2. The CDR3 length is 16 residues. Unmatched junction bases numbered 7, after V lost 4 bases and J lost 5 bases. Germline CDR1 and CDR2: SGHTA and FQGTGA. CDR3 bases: TGTGCCAGCAGCTCCAATGCGGGACTAGCGACCGGGGAGCTGTTTTTT. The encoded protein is CASSSNAGLATGELFF.

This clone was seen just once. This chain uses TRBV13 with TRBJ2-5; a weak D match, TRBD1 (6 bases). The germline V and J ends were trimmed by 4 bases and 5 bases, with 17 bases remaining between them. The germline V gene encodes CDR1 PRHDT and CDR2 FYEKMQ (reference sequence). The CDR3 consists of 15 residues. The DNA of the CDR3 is TGTGCCAGCAGCTCCCGGGCAGGGGTCGTGGAGACCCAGTACTTC. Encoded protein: CASSSRAGVVETQYF.

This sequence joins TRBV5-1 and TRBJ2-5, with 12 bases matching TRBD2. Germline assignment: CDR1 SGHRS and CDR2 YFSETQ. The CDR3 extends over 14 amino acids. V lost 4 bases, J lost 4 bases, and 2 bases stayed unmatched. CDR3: CASSPGLAGETQYF. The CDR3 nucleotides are TGCGCCAGCAGCCCGGGACTAGCGGGAGAGACCCAGTACTTC. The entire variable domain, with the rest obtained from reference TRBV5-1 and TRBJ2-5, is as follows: KAGVTQTPRYLIKTRGQQVTLSCSPISGHRSVSWYQQTPGQGLQFLFEYFSETQRNKGNFPGRFSGRQFSNSRSEMNVSTLELGDSALYLCASSPGLAGETQYFGPGTRLLVL.

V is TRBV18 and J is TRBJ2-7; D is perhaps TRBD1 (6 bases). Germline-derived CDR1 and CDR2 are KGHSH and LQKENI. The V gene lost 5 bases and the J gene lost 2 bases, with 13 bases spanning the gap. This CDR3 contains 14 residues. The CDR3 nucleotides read TGTGCCAGCTCATACAGACAGGACGCCTACGAGCAGTACGTC. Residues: CASSYRQDAYEQYV.

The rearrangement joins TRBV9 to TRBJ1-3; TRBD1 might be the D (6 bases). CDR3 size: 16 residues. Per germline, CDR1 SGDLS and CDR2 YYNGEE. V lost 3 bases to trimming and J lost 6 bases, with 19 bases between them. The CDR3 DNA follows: TGTGCCAGCAGCGGATCTACCTTACAGGGCGTAAACACCATATATTTT. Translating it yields CASSGSTLQGVNTIYF.

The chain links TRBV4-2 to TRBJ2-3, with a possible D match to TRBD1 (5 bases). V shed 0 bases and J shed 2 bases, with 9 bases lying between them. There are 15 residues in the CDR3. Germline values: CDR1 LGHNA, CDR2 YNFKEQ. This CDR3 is CASSQDRQYTDTQYF. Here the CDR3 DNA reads TGTGCCAGCAGCCAAGATCGACAGTACACAGATACGCAGTATTTT.

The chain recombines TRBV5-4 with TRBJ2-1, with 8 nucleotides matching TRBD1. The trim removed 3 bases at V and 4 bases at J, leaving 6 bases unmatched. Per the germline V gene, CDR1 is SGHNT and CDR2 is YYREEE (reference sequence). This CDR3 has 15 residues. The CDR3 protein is CASSSWTGNYNEQFF. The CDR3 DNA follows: TGTGCCAGCAGCTCTTGGACAGGGAATTACAATGAGCAGTTCTTC.

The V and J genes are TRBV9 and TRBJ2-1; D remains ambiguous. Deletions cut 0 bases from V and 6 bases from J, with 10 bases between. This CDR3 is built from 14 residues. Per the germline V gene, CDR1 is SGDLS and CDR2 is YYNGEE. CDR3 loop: CASSVARAGNEQFF. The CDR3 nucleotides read TGTGCCAGCAGCGTAGCTCGAGCTGGCAATGAGCAGTTCTTC.

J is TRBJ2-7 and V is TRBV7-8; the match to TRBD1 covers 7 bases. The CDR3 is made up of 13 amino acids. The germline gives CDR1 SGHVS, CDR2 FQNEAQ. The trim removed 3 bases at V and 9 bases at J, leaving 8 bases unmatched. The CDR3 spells CASSFHRGDTQYF. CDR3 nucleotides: TGTGCCAGCAGCTTTCACAGGGGAGACACGCAGTACTTC.

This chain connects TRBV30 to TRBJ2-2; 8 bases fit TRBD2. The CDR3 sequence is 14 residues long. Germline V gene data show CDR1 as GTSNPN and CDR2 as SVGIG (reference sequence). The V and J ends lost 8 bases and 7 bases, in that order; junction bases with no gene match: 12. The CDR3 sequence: CAGQVGTSSGELFF. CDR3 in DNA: TGTGCCGGCCAGGTTGGGACTAGTAGCGGGGAGCTGTTTTTT.

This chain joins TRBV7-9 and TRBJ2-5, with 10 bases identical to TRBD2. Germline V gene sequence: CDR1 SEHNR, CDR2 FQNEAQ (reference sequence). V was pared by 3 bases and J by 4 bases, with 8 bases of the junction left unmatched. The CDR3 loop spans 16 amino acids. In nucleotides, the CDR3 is TGTGCCAGCAGCTTTAGAGCGGGAGGGCCTCGAGAGACCCAGTACTTC. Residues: CASSFRAGGPRETQYF.

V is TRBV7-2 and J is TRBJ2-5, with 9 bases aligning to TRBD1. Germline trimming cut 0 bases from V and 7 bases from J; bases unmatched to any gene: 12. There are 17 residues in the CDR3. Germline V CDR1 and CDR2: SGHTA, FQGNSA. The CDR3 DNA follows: TGTGCCAGCAGCTTAGCTATACCGGGACAGGGACAGGGGACCCAGTACTTC. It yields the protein CASSLAIPGQGQGTQYF.

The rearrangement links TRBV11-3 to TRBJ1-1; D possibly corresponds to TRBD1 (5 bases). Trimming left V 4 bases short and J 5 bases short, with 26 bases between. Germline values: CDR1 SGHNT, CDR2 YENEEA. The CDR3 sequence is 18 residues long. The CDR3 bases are TGTGCCAGCAGCTATCCTCTCGGGACTTCGGCGAGGAGGACTGAAGCTTTCTTT. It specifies CASSYPLGTSARRTEAFF.

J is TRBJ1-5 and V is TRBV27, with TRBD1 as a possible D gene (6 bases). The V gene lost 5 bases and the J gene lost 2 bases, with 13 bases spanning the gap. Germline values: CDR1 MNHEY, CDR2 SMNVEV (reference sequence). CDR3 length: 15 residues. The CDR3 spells CASSLGGAGNQPQHF. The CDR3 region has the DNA TGTGCCAGCAGTCTCGGGGGGGCAGGCAATCAGCCCCAGCATTTT.

The CDR3 coding sequence is TGTGCCAGCAGCTTGGAGGGCGACCTTCGGGGGCAGTTCTTC. This encodes CASSLEGDLRGQFF. The V gene is TRBV5-4, the J gene TRBJ2-1; maybe TRBD2 (5 bases). The CDR3 sequence is 14 residues long. In germline, CDR1 is SGHNT, CDR2 YYREEE (reference sequence). The V end was cut by 0 bases, the J end by 12 bases, with 16 bases between. Based on the CDR3 plus reference TRBV5-4 and TRBJ2-1, the full variable domain is ETGVTQSPTHLIKTRGQQVTLRCSSQSGHNTVSWYQQALGQGPQFIFQYYREEENGRGNFPPRFSGLQFPNYSSELNVNALELDDSALYLCASSLEGDLRGQFFGPGTRLTVL.

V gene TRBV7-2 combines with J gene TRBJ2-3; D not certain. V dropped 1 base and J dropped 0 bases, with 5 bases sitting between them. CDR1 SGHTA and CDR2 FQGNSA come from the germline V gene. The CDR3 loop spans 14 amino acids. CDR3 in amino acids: CASSLVASTDTQYF. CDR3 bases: TGTGCCAGCAGCTTAGTGGCTAGCACAGATACGCAGTATTTT.

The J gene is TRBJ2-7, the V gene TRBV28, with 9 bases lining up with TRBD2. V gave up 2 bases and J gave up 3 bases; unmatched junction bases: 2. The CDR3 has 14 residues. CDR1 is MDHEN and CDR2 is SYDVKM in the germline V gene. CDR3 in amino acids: CASSLLAGLYEQYF. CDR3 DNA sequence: TGTGCCAGCAGTTTACTAGCGGGGCTCTACGAGCAGTACTTC.

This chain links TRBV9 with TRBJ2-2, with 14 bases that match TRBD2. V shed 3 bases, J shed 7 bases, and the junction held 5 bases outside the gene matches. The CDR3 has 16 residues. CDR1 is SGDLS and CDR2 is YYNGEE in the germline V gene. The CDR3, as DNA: TGTGCCAGCAGCGCCGGACTAGCGGGAGGTGGCGGGGAGCTGTTTTTT. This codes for CASSAGLAGGGGELFF.